This TCR beta chain originates from a study of molecular identifiers for immune sequencing clone quantification. Study-level points and caveats: In CMV-specific effectors, clones above 20 copies held over 99% of molecules; naive, under 1%.

This clonotype was counted ten times or more. Its antigen is not known. Naive CD8 T cells were picked out by sorting for CD8+CD4-CCR7+CD45RA+. Trimming stripped 1 base from V and 7 bases from J, with 8 bases between. The CDR3 extends over 13 amino acids. Germline V gene sequence: CDR1 SGHTA, CDR2 FQGNSA. TCRdb analysed the PCR reads with MiXCR anew, one entry per CDR3 protein. Here the sample spans roughly 93,000 distinct CDR3 sequences, 20% to 25% being singletons. The sample taken for sequencing was naive CD8+ T cells from blood, with Jurkat cell RNA spiked in. Stated subset: FACS-sorted CD8+CD4-CCR7+CD45RA+ naive T cells. The gene calls are TRBV7-2 and TRBJ1-5; TRBD1 is a possible D gene (5 bases). The receptor was isolated from a human donor in good health. Some libraries in this study had Jurkat cell RNA spiked in. The CDR3 sequence: CASSLGGDQPQHF. CDR3 coding DNA: TGTGCCAGCAGCTTAGGGGGCGACCAGCCCCAGCATTTT. The complete variable domain, with remaining parts taken from reference TRBV7-2 and TRBJ1-5, reads GAGVSQSPSNKVTEKGKDVELRCDPISGHTALYWYRQSLGQGLEFLIYFQGNSAPDKSGLPSDRFSAERTGGSVSTLTIQRTQQEDSAVYLCASSLGGDQPQHFGDGTRLSIL.